The 2 T cell receptor beta chains presented below share a single source sample, sequenced in a study of T cell changes during pregnancy in multiple sclerosis. The repertoire was sequenced with immunoSEQ multiplex PCR; TCRdb's copy has only in-frame clones and lacks some. The sample holds approximately 120,000 clones, roughly 95% seen once. The source was peripheral blood, collected after pregnancy. All receptors come from a female donor with multiple sclerosis, enrolled in a pregnancy study.

This clone was seen repeatedly, ten times or more. The chain couples TRBV6-5 to TRBJ2-1, with 10 bases fitting TRBD2. Germline V gene sequence: CDR1 MNHEY, CDR2 SVGAGI. This CDR3 spans 15 amino acids. The junction had 12 bases not matched to a gene; V was cut back by 7 bases and J by 9 bases. CDR3 amino acids: CASKGTLAGMSEQFF. Written as DNA, the CDR3 is TGTGCCAGCAAAGGAACACTAGCGGGAATGAGTGAGCAGTTCTTC.

The J gene is TRBJ2-7, the V gene TRBV5-8; 9 bases align to TRBD1. V lost 3 bases to trimming and J lost 3 bases; unmatched junction nucleotides: 1. The CDR3 covers 13 residues. Germline values: CDR1 SGHTS, CDR2 YDEGEE. The CDR3 loop is CASSWDRVYEQYF. DNA of the CDR3: TGTGCCAGCAGCTGGGACAGGGTCTACGAGCAGTACTTC.